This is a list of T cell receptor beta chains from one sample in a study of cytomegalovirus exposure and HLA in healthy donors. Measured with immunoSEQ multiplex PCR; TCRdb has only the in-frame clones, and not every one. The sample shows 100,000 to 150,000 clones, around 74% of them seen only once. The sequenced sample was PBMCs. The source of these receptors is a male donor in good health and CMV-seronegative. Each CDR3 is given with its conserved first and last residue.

CASRIGRGATNEKLFF | TRBV19
CASSHPGQGGTDTQYF | TRBV5-1
CASRGTGPGEQYF | TRBV27
CSSSFGQAGLLETQYF | TRBV7-9
CASSDTGLLGNTIYF | TRBV9
CASSLEGAGEAFF | TRBV7-9
CASSHLREVSYEQYF | TRBV4-3
CASKETGGTDTQYF | TRBV2
CASSSAGFAKNIQYF | TRBV28
CASRRDSYNEQFF | TRBV11-2
CASSLGGRQGEQYF | TRBV28
CASLRAGKDTEAFF | TRBV6-6
CASSAHQSTGPNTEAFF | TRBV7-9
CSVSLVETQYF | TRBV29-1
CASSEGLAIYNEQFF | TRBV2
CASSPEASGTGELFF | TRBV4-3